These 10 T cell receptor beta chains were sequenced from one sample in a study of Graves' ophthalmopathy and Graves' hyperthyroidism listed by TCRdb under 2018. The sample was run on an Illumina HiSeq 2000. For repertoire sequencing, TCR beta CDR3 regions were amplified from RNA transcripts. A first-round RT-PCR used HTBI primers with the Qiagen OneStep RT-PCR kit, followed by a second-round multiplex PCR, size selection and purification. In TCRdb, the public reads were trimmed at Q25 with fastp and aligned with MiXCR, with productive beta chains retained. Every CDR3 protein is listed once, alongside the most common genes and DNA of its rows. The table for this sample lists about 370,000 distinct CDR3 sequences; about a sixth of them were counted only once. 2.4% of the sample belongs to the ten largest clones. The specimen sequenced was peripheral blood. Source of these receptors: an adult woman with stable Graves' hyperthyroidism.

This clonotype was picked up many times. The chain couples TRBV10-3 to TRBJ2-7; 10 bases are shared with TRBD2. Looked up from germline, CDR1 is ENHRY and CDR2 is SYGVKD. V dropped 11 bases and J dropped 7; count of bases not matched to a gene: 14. This CDR3 is 14 amino acids long. CDR3 nucleotides: TGTGCCGCAAAACTAGCGGGGAACCGGGGGGAGCAGTACTTC. Its translation: CAAKLAGNRGEQYF.

This clonotype was observed a few times. The chain employs TRBV4-1 and TRBJ1-5; TRBD1 aligns across 8 bases. V trimming: 4 bases; J trimming: 4 bases; junction bases outside the gene matches: 12. The CDR3 is made up of 17 amino acids. CDR1 is MGHRA and CDR2 is YSYEKL in the germline V gene. The chain's CDR3 is CASSPGQGISLNQPQHF. CDR3 nucleotide sequence: TGCGCCAGCAGCCCCGGACAGGGAATTTCTCTAAATCAGCCCCAGCATTTT.

The chain carries TRBV12-3 or TRBV12-4 and TRBJ2-2; 9 nucleotides line up with TRBD1. The CDR3 is 16 residues long. V gave up 5 bases and J gave up 10 bases; unmatched junction bases: 14. CDR3 in amino acids: CASSRAIQGALSELFF. The CDR3 DNA follows: TGTGCCAGCAGTCGAGCTATACAGGGGGCGCTTTCGGAGCTGTTTTTT.

This clonotype was detected ten times or more. The V and J genes are TRBV4-1 and TRBJ1-5; D ambiguous. Trimming shortened V by 1 base and J by 3 bases, and 13 bases separated the two germline ends. Germline CDR1 reads MGHRA; CDR2 reads YSYEKL. This CDR3 region has 16 residues. The CDR3 is CASSQGPARSNQPQHF. CDR3 DNA: TGCGCCAGCAGCCAAGGTCCAGCCCGCTCCAATCAGCCCCAGCATTTT.

This clonotype was counted ten times or more. The rearrangement joins TRBV6-1 to TRBJ2-5; D perhaps matches TRBD2 (6 bases). The CDR3 contains 14 residues. Germline CDR1 reads MNHNS; CDR2 reads SASEGT. V gave up 7 bases and J gave up 5 bases, with 17 bases separating them. The CDR3 reads CASTFGGARETQYF. The CDR3 DNA follows: TGTGCCAGCACCTTCGGCGGGGCGAGGGAGACCCAGTACTTC.

The CDR3 nucleotides read TGTGCCAGCAGTTTAACGGCACTCGGAGACTATGGCTACACCTTC. Its translation is CASSLTALGDYGYTF. The chain links TRBV12-3 or TRBV12-4 to TRBJ1-2; D remains unclear. V was pared by 2 bases and J by 3 bases, with 13 bases between. CDR3 length equals 15 residues.

This sequence joins TRBV28 and TRBJ2-7; D may be TRBD1 or TRBD2 (6 bases each). The V and J ends lost 6 bases and 0 bases respectively, with 21 bases between them. There are 17 residues in the CDR3. The germline gives CDR1 MDHEN, CDR2 SYDVKM. The CDR3 region has the DNA TGTGCCAGCAGATCAACCGGCTCGGGGGCGACCTCCTACGAGCAGTACTTC. This encodes CASRSTGSGATSYEQYF.

This clonotype showed up many times. The chain couples TRBV2 to TRBJ2-5; TRBD1 aligns across 7 bases. This CDR3 is built from 14 residues. After removal of 5 bases from V and 4 bases from J, the junction contained 7 bases not matched to a gene. Germline CDR1 reads SNHLY; CDR2 reads FYNNEI. CDR3 in DNA: TGTGCCAGCAGTAGGACAGGAGCCTCAGAGACCCAGTACTTC. Protein sequence: CASSRTGASETQYF.

Ten or more counts support this clonotype. The V and J genes are TRBV4-1 and TRBJ1-5; D not certain. The CDR3 has 15 amino acids. Germline lookup yields CDR1 MGHRA and CDR2 YSYEKL. V was clipped by 1 base and J by 0 bases, with 7 bases between them. The CDR3 loop reads CASSQVGDSNQPQHF. Written as DNA, the CDR3 is TGCGCCAGCAGCCAAGTCGGCGATAGCAATCAGCCCCAGCATTTT.

This clonotype appeared a single time. Written as DNA, the CDR3 is TGTGCCAGCAGCCCCGGGACAGGAGCCATCTATGGCTACACCTTC. Protein product: CASSPGTGAIYGYTF. The gene calls are TRBV27 and TRBJ1-2; 8 bases align to TRBD1. The J segment lost 4 bases and the V segment lost 6 bases, leaving 10 bases of the junction unmatched. This CDR3 contains 15 residues. Germline assignment: CDR1 MNHEY and CDR2 SMNVEV (reference sequence).